This TCR beta chain was sequenced during a study of tumor-infiltrating lymphocytes in oesophageal squamous cell carcinoma. With 0 bases removed from V and 6 bases from J, the gap between germline ends came to 15 bases. Germline V CDR1 and CDR2: LGHNT, FRNRAP. This CDR3 is 15 amino acids long. TCRdb reprocessed the PCR reads with MiXCR, giving one entry per CDR3 protein. The profile shows about 10,000 distinct CDR3 sequences, less than 70% of them singletons. Sequencing input: esophageal tumor tissue. This rearrangement joins TRBV12-5 to TRBJ2-7; D not resolved. The clonotype originates from a male donor with esophageal squamous cell carcinoma. The CDR3 sequence: CASGLVPGYPCEQYF. As DNA, the CDR3 is TGTGCTAGTGGTTTGGTACCTGGGTACCCTTGCGAGCAGTACTTC. The full variable domain, in which reference TRBV12-5 and TRBJ2-7 provide the parts outside the CDR3, is DARVTQTPRHKVTEMGQEVTMRCQPILGHNTVFWYRQTMMQGLELLAYFRNRAPLDDSGMPKDRFSAEMPDATLATLKIQPSEPRDSAVYFCASGLVPGYPCEQYFGPGTRLTVT.